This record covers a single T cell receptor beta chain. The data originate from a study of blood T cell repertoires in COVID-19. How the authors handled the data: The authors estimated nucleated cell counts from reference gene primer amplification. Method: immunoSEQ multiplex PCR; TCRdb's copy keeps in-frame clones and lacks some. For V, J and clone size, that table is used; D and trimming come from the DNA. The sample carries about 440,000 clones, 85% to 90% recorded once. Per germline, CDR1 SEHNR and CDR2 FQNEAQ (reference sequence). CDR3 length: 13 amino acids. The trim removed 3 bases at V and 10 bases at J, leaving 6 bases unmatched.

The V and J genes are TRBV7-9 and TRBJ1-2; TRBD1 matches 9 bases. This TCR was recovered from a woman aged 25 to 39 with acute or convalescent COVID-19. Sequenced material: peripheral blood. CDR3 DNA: TGTGCCAGCAGCTTCGGACAGGGGACCCTCTACACCTTC. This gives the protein CASSFGQGTLYTF.